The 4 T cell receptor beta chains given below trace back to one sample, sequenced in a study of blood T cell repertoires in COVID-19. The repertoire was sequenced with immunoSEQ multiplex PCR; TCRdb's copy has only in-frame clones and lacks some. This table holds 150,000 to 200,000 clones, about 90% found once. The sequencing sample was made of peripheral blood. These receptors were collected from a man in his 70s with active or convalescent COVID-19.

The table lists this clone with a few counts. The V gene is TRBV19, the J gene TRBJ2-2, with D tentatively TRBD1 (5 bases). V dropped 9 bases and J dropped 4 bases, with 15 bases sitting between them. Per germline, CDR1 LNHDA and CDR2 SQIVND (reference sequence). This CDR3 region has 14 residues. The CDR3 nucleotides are TGTGCCAGCCATCGGACAATTTCCACCGGGGAGCTGTTTTTT. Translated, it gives CASHRTISTGELFF. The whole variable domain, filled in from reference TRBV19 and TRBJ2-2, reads DGGITQSPKYLFRKEGQNVTLSCEQNLNHDAMYWYRQDPGQGLRLIYYSQIVNDFQKGDIAEGYSVSREKKESFPLTVTSAQKNPTAFYLCASHRTISTGELFFGEGSRLTVL.

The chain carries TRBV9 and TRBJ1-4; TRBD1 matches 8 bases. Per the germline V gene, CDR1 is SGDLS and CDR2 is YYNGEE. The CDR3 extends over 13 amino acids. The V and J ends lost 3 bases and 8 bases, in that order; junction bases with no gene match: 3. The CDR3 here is CASSEGQAEKLFF. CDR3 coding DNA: TGTGCCAGCAGCGAGGGACAGGCGGAAAAACTGTTTTTT. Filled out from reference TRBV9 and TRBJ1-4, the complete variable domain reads DSGVTQTPKHLITATGQRVTLRCSPRSGDLSVYWYQQSLDQGLQFLIQYYNGEERAKGNILERFSAQQFPDLHSELNLSSLELGDSALYFCASSEGQAEKLFFGSGTQLSVL.

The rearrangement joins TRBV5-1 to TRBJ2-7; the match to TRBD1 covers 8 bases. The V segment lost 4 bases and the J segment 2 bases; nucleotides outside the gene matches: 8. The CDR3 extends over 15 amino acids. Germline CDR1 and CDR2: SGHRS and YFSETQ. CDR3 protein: CASSRTGNVAYEQYF. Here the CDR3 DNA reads TGCGCCAGCAGCAGGACAGGGAATGTTGCCTACGAGCAGTACTTC.

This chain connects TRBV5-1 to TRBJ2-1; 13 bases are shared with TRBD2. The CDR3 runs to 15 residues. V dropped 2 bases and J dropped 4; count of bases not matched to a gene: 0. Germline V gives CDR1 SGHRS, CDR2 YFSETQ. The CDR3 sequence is CASSLLAGGYNEQFF. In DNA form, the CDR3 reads TGCGCCAGCAGCTTACTAGCGGGGGGGTACAATGAGCAGTTCTTC. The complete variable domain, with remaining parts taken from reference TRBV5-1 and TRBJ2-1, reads KAGVTQTPRYLIKTRGQQVTLSCSPISGHRSVSWYQQTPGQGLQFLFEYFSETQRNKGNFPGRFSGRQFSNSRSEMNVSTLELGDSALYLCASSLLAGGYNEQFFGPGTRLTVL.